This T cell receptor (beta chain) was found in a study of blood T cell repertoires in COVID-19. Profiling relied on immunoSEQ multiplex PCR, and the TCRdb table lists in-frame clones only, not all of them. The sample carries 130,000 or so clones, around four fifths recorded once. Germline V gene data show CDR1 as SGHTA and CDR2 as FQGNSA. Trimming took 8 bases from V and 5 from J; bases not matched to a gene: 10. CDR3 size: 15 residues. This TCR was recovered from a man in his forties with acute COVID-19. J is TRBJ2-1 and V is TRBV7-2; 9 positions match TRBD2. Specimen: PBMCs or T cells enriched from blood (not recorded which). The CDR3 loop reads CASSLEAGGNNEQFF. The CDR3, as DNA: TGTGCCAGCTCGCTTGAGGCGGGGGGGAACAATGAGCAGTTCTTC.